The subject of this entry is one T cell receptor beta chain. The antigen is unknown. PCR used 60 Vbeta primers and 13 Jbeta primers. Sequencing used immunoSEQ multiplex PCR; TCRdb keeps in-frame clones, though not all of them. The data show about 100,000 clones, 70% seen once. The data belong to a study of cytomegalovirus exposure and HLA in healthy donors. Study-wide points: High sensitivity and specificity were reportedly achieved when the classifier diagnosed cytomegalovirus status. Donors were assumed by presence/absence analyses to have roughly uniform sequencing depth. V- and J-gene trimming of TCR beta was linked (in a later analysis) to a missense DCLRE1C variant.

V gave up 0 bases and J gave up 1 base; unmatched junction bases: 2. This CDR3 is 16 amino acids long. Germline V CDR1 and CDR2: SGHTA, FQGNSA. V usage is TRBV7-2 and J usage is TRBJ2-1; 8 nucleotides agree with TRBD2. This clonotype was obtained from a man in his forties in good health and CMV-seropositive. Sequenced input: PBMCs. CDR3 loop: CASSLAQRGSYNEQFF. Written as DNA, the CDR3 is TGTGCCAGCAGCTTAGCCCAGCGGGGGTCCTACAATGAGCAGTTCTTC.